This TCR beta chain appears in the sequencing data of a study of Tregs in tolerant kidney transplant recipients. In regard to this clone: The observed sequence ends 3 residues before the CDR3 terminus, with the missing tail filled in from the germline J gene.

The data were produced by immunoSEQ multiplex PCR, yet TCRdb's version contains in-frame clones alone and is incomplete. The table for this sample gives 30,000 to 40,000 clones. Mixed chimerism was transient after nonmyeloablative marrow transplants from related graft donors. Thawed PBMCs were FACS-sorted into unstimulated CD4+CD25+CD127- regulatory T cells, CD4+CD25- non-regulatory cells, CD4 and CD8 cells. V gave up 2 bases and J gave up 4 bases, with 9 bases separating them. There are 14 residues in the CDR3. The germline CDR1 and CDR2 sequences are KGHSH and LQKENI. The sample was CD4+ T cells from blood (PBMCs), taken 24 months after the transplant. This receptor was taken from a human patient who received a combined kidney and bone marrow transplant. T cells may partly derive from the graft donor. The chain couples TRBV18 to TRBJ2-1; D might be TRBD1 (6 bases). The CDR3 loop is CASSPSTGYNEQFF. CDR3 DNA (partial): TGTGCCAGCTCACCATCGACAGGATACAATGAG.